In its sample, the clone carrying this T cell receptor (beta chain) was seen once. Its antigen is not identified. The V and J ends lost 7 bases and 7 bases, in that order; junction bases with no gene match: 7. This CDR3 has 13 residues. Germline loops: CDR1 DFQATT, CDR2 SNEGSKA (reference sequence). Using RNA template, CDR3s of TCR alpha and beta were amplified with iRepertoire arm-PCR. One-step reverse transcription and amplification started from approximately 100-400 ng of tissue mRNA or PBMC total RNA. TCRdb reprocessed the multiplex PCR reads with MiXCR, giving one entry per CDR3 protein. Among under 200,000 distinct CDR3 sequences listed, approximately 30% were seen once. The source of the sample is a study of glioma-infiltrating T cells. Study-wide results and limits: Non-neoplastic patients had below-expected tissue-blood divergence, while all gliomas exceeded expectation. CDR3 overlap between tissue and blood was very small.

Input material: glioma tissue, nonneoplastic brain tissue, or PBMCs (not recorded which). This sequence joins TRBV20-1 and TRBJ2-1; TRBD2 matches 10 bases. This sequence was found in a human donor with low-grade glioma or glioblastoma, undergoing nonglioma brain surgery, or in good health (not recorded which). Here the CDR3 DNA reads TGCAGTGGGGCCGGGACTAGCGCAAATGAGCAGTTCTTC. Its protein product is CSGAGTSANEQFF.